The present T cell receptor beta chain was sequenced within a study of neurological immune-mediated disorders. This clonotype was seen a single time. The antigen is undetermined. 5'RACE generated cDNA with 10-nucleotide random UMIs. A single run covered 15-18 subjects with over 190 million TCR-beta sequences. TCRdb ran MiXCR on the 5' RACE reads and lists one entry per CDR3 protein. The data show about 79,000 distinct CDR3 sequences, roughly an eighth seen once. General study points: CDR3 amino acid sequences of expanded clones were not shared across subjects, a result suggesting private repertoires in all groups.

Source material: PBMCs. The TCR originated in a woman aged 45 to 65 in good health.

The CDR3 nucleotides read TGTGCCAGTAGTATTATCCCGGGACTAGCGGTGAACACCGGGGAGCTGTTTTTT. Its translation: CASSIIPGLAVNTGELFF. The rearrangement uses TRBV19 and TRBJ2-2; TRBD2 aligns across 11 bases. The germline V gene has CDR1 LNHDA and CDR2 SQIVND (reference sequence). The length of the CDR3 is 18 residues. With V trimmed by 3 bases and J by 1 base, 7 bases remained unmatched.